The 21 T cell receptor beta chains listed next were all sequenced from one sample in a study of cytomegalovirus exposure and HLA in healthy donors. Primers included in the PCR were 60 Vbeta and 13 Jbeta primers. Using immunoSEQ multiplex PCR, the repertoire was profiled, and TCRdb retains in-frame clones only, with some absent. The data show 60,000 or so clones, and the top ten clones hold 8.9%. Material: PBMCs. The origin of the receptors is a man between 50 and 59 years old in good health and CMV-seropositive.

The chain couples TRBV2 to TRBJ2-5, with 11 bases that match TRBD2. Germline assignment: CDR1 SNHLY and CDR2 FYNNEI. This CDR3 region has 14 residues. V shed 4 bases and J 4 bases; nucleotides not matched to a gene: 2. The DNA for the CDR3 is TGTGCCAGCAGTGGACTAGCGGGGTCAGAGACCCAGTACTTC. It translates to CASSGLAGSETQYF.

On this clone itself: A junction end diverges from the germline sequence, so it may reflect a read error. The CDR3, as DNA: TGCGCCAGCAGCTTGGCCAGGGGGGAGAACCAGTACTTC. Protein product: CASSLARGENQYF. V and J are TRBV5-1 and TRBJ2-5, with TRBD1 as a possible D gene (7 bases). The CDR3 extends over 13 amino acids. CDR1 SGHRS and CDR2 YFSETQ come from the germline V gene.

J is TRBJ2-1 and V is TRBV9, with 7 nucleotides matching TRBD2. The length of the CDR3 is 15 residues. The V gene's germline CDR1 is SGDLS and CDR2 YYNGEE. V trimming: 0 bases; J trimming: 7 bases; junction bases outside the gene matches: 7. The CDR3 sequence is CASSVGAGVRNEQFF. As DNA, the CDR3 is TGTGCCAGCAGCGTAGGGGCGGGAGTTCGAAATGAGCAGTTCTTC. The whole variable domain, remainder taken from reference TRBV9 and TRBJ2-1, is DSGVTQTPKHLITATGQRVTLRCSPRSGDLSVYWYQQSLDQGLQFLIQYYNGEERAKGNILERFSAQQFPDLHSELNLSSLELGDSALYFCASSVGAGVRNEQFFGPGTRLTVL.

The rearrangement uses TRBV19 and TRBJ1-5, with D unclear. CDR3 length equals 16 residues. Germline-derived CDR1 and CDR2 are LNHDA and SQIVND (reference sequence). The germline V and J ends were trimmed by 3 bases and 0 bases, with 12 bases remaining between them. For the CDR3, the DNA is TGTGCCAGTAGTATGCACAGCCTCAATAGCAATCAGCCCCAGCATTTT. It encodes CASSMHSLNSNQPQHF.

The chain has TRBV28 and TRBJ2-7; maybe TRBD1 (6 bases). The CDR3 extends over 14 amino acids. V lost 7 bases to trimming and J lost 7 bases, with 20 bases between them. Per the germline V gene, CDR1 is MDHEN and CDR2 is SYDVKM. CDR3 amino acids: CASNLPGQKREQYF. CDR3 DNA sequence: TGTGCCAGCAACCTACCCGGACAGAAAAGGGAGCAGTACTTC.

The rearrangement links TRBV11-1 to TRBJ2-3; D not resolved. The CDR3 has 13 amino acids. CDR1 is SGHAT, CDR2 FQDESV, per germline (reference sequence). Trimming pared 7 bases from V and 2 bases from J, leaving 10 bases between. In DNA, the CDR3 is TGTGCCAGCAAAGGAGTCTACACAGATACGCAGTATTTT. This sequence encodes CASKGVYTDTQYF.

This chain links TRBV6-6 with TRBJ1-2, with D unresolved. CDR3 length: 14 residues. Germline V CDR1 and CDR2: MNHNY, SVGAGI (reference sequence). V was clipped by 5 bases and J by 0 bases, with 10 bases between them. CDR3 DNA sequence: TGTGCCAGCAGTCCACAGACCTCTAACTATGGCTACACCTTC. It is translated as CASSPQTSNYGYTF.

The gene calls are TRBV19 and TRBJ1-1; perhaps TRBD1 as D (6 bases). Germline CDR1 is LNHDA and CDR2 is SQIVND (reference sequence). V lost 7 bases and J lost 1, with 10 bases in between. This CDR3 comprises 13 residues. This CDR3 reads CASMRGANTEAFF. DNA of the CDR3: TGTGCCAGTATGCGGGGGGCGAACACTGAAGCTTTCTTT.

CDR3 DNA sequence: TGTGCCAGCAGCTTAAGGGCCAGGGTTGAGGAAAAACTGTTTTTT. Its protein is CASSLRARVEEKLFF. The V call is TRBV7-9, the J call TRBJ1-4, with a weak D call TRBD1 (5 bases). Trimming cost V 2 bases and J 8 bases, with 15 bases left between them. Germline V gene sequence: CDR1 SEHNR, CDR2 FQNEAQ (reference sequence). The CDR3 is made up of 15 amino acids.

The chain links TRBV5-4 to TRBJ2-3; D is perhaps TRBD2 (6 bases). CDR1 is SGHNT and CDR2 is YYREEE in the germline V gene (reference sequence). This CDR3 comprises 14 residues. V shed 4 bases and J shed 4 bases, with 13 bases lying between them. CDR3 in amino acids: CASSPAEGSDTQYF. Written as DNA, the CDR3 is TGTGCCAGCAGCCCGGCGGAGGGATCAGATACGCAGTATTTT.

This chain uses TRBV7-2 with TRBJ2-3; possible D gene TRBD2, 5 bases. CDR1 SGHTA and CDR2 FQGNSA come from the germline V gene. This CDR3 contains 15 residues. Trimming left V 4 bases short and J 2 bases short, with 13 bases between. The CDR3 loop is CASSSPAASTDTQYF. CDR3 sequence (DNA): TGTGCCAGCAGCTCCCCAGCGGCCTCCACAGATACGCAGTATTTT.

J is TRBJ1-1 and V is TRBV7-9; unclear D gene. With 5 bases removed from V and 8 bases from J, the gap between germline ends came to 18 bases. The CDR3 totals 14 residues. CDR1 is SEHNR and CDR2 is FQNEAQ in the germline V gene (reference sequence). The DNA for the CDR3 is TGTGCCAGCAGCCCAAAGGGAGGCCTGCTCGAAGCTTTCTTT. It translates to CASSPKGGLLEAFF.

This sequence joins TRBV5-4 and TRBJ2-7; 8 bases map to TRBD1. V lost 0 bases and J lost 4; bases outside the gene matches: 6. CDR1 and CDR2 from the germline V gene are SGHNT and YYREEE (reference sequence). The CDR3 runs to 15 residues. CDR3 loop: CASSLGGQGAYEQYF. The CDR3 DNA follows: TGTGCCAGCAGCTTGGGTGGGCAGGGGGCTTACGAGCAGTACTTC.

V and J are TRBV28 and TRBJ2-3; 8 bases are shared with TRBD2. From germline, CDR1 is MDHEN and CDR2 SYDVKM. The CDR3 totals 15 residues. V dropped 9 bases and J dropped 0; count of bases not matched to a gene: 8. CDR3: CASTDSGTSTDTQYF. CDR3 sequence (DNA): TGTGCCAGTACCGATAGCGGGACGAGCACAGATACGCAGTATTTT.

V and J are TRBV29-1 and TRBJ1-6; no clear D. V was shortened by 4 bases and J by 10 bases, with 14 bases between the two germline ends. Germline V gives CDR1 SQVTM, CDR2 ANQGSEA. The CDR3 loop spans 13 amino acids. CDR3 DNA sequence: TGCAGCGTTGGGGCGGGGAAGGAGTCACCCCTCCACTTT. Amino acid sequence: CSVGAGKESPLHF.

The CDR3 coding sequence is TGTGCCAGCAGCTTACAGGGCCCTGGAAACACCATATATTTT. Its protein is CASSLQGPGNTIYF. V is TRBV5-6 and J is TRBJ1-3; D might be TRBD1 (6 bases). CDR1 and CDR2 (germline): SGHDT, YYEEEE. V dropped 2 bases and J dropped 2 bases, with 8 bases sitting between them. The CDR3 extends over 14 amino acids.

The genes are TRBV18 and TRBJ1-2, with a possible D match to TRBD1 (5 bases). CDR1 and CDR2 from the germline V gene are KGHSH and LQKENI. Trimming took off 6 bases at V and 5 bases at J, with 13 bases between the two ends. CDR3 size: 13 residues. As DNA, the CDR3 is TGTGCCAGCTCCGGGGGTCAGGATTATGGCTACACCTTC. Its protein is CASSGGQDYGYTF.

The chain couples TRBV6-5 to TRBJ1-2; D unresolved. This CDR3 contains 13 residues. Trimming cost V 0 bases and J 4 bases, with 6 bases left between them. Germline CDR1 and CDR2: MNHEY and SVGAGI. The CDR3: CASSYSRSYGYTF. CDR3 DNA sequence: TGTGCCAGCAGTTACTCCAGATCCTATGGCTACACCTTC.

This chain joins TRBV18 and TRBJ1-5, with a weak D call TRBD1 (6 bases). The CDR3 extends over 17 amino acids. V was trimmed by 3 bases and J by 8 bases, leaving 23 bases between them. Looked up from germline, CDR1 is KGHSH and CDR2 is LQKENI. The CDR3 DNA reads TGTGCCAGCTCACCGAGGGGGGGTCCCCGCGGTTCGGAGCCCCAGCATTTT. Its protein product is CASSPRGGPRGSEPQHF. Variable domain in full (rest from reference TRBV18 and TRBJ1-5): NAGVMQNPRHLVRRRGQEARLRCSPMKGHSHVYWYRQLPEEGLKFMVYLQKENIIDESGMPKERFSAEFPKEGPSILRIQQVVRGDSAAYFCASSPRGGPRGSEPQHFGDGTRLSIL.

V is TRBV5-1 and J is TRBJ1-2, with D perhaps TRBD1 (5 bases). Germline values: CDR1 SGHRS, CDR2 YFSETQ. This CDR3 has 15 amino acids. V was trimmed by 5 bases and J by 3 bases, leaving 17 bases between them. The CDR3 is CASRENQGGYYGYTF. The CDR3 bases are TGCGCCAGCAGGGAGAATCAGGGAGGCTACTATGGCTACACCTTC. The full variable domain, with the rest looked up from reference TRBV5-1 and TRBJ1-2, is KAGVTQTPRYLIKTRGQQVTLSCSPISGHRSVSWYQQTPGQGLQFLFEYFSETQRNKGNFPGRFSGRQFSNSRSEMNVSTLELGDSALYLCASRENQGGYYGYTFGSGTRLTVV.

V gene TRBV19 combines with J gene TRBJ2-7; tentative D call: TRBD1 (6 bases). Germline CDR1 and CDR2: LNHDA and SQIVND (reference sequence). V was clipped by 4 bases and J by 3 bases, with 16 bases between them. The CDR3 has 15 amino acids. The CDR3 DNA reads as TGTGCCAGTAGTAGATACGGACAGCCTGACTACGAGCAGTACTTC. It is translated as CASSRYGQPDYEQYF. The whole variable domain, filled in from reference TRBV19 and TRBJ2-7, reads DGGITQSPKYLFRKEGQNVTLSCEQNLNHDAMYWYRQDPGQGLRLIYYSQIVNDFQKGDIAEGYSVSREKKESFPLTVTSAQKNPTAFYLCASSRYGQPDYEQYFGPGTRLTVT.